The 22 T cell receptor beta chains listed next were all sequenced from one sample in a study of CD8 T cells in ankylosing spondylitis. TCRdb used MiXCR to reprocess the 5' RACE reads, holding one entry per CDR3 protein. This table has fewer than 200,000 distinct CDR3 sequences, around a sixth appearing once. Sequenced material: blood, either unsorted or a sorted T cell fraction (not recorded which). All receptors derive from a male donor aged 10-30 years with ankylosing spondylitis or in good health (not recorded which).

This clonotype occurred many times. The DNA for the CDR3 is TGCGCCAGCAGCCAAGCTCTAGCGGGATCAACTAGTGAGCAGTTCTTC. It is translated as CASSQALAGSTSEQFF. The V gene is TRBV4-3, the J gene TRBJ2-1; 9 nucleotides line up with TRBD2. The CDR3 length is 16 residues. J lost 9 bases, V lost 1 base, and 10 bases had no gene match. CDR1 LGHNA and CDR2 YSLEER come from the germline V gene.

V gene TRBV29-1 combines with J gene TRBJ2-1, with 7 bases aligning to TRBD2. In germline, CDR1 is SQVTM, CDR2 ANQGSEA. The CDR3 sequence is 8 residues long. DNA for the CDR3: TGCGCTGGGGGGGAACTGTTCTTC. It specifies CAGGELFF.

This clonotype has at least ten counts. The genes are TRBV12-3 or TRBV12-4 and TRBJ1-4; the D gene is possibly TRBD1 (6 bases). This CDR3 comprises 14 residues. Between the trimmed V and J ends, which lost 8 bases and 8 bases, there was a span of 18 bases. CDR3 protein: CASGNPGAWEKLFF. Written as DNA, the CDR3 is TGTGCCAGCGGAAATCCAGGGGCTTGGGAAAAACTGTTTTTT.

This clonotype has at least ten counts. DNA for the CDR3: TGTGCCAGCAGCTTCCCGTTCGCTAGGTCGGACTACGAGCAGTACTTC. This translates into CASSFPFARSDYEQYF. The chain combines TRBV7-8 with TRBJ2-7; D not resolved. From germline, CDR1 is SGHVS and CDR2 FQNEAQ. The CDR3 has 16 amino acids. The V gene lost 3 bases and the J gene lost 3 bases, with 18 bases spanning the gap.

Many counts were recorded for this clonotype. The chain combines TRBV5-1 with TRBJ2-2; the D gene is possibly TRBD2 (5 bases). Trimming removed 4 bases at V and 6 bases at J, with 10 bases between. Looked up from germline, CDR1 is SGHRS and CDR2 is YFSETQ. The CDR3 sequence is 13 residues long. This CDR3 is CASSPLGAGELFF. The CDR3 DNA reads TGCGCCAGCAGCCCTCTCGGGGCCGGGGAGCTGTTTTTT.

This clonotype was counted ten times or more. This sequence joins TRBV19 and TRBJ1-6; no clear D gene. CDR3 length: 16 residues. CDR1 and CDR2 (germline): LNHDA, SQIVND (reference sequence). V was cut by 1 base and J by 7 bases, with 14 bases left in between. In DNA, the CDR3 is TGTGCCAGTAGTATAGGGGTGTGGGCGAGGAATTCACCCCTCCACTTT. This sequence encodes CASSIGVWARNSPLHF. The variable domain in full, with the rest retrieved from reference TRBV19 and TRBJ1-6, is DGGITQSPKYLFRKEGQNVTLSCEQNLNHDAMYWYRQDPGQGLRLIYYSQIVNDFQKGDIAEGYSVSREKKESFPLTVTSAQKNPTAFYLCASSIGVWARNSPLHFGNGTRLTVT.

This clonotype was seen just once. One end of the junction is discordant with germline, which a read error may explain. The chain recombines TRBV12-3 or TRBV12-4 with TRBJ2-5; D gene ambiguous. The length of the CDR3 is 14 residues. This chain's CDR3 is CARSLAVKEGTQYF. Written as DNA, the CDR3 is TGTGCCAGAAGTTTGGCAGTGAAGGAAGGGACCCAGTACTTC.

This clonotype was detected ten times or more. The chain joins TRBV7-9 to TRBJ1-1; unclear D gene. Germline assignment: CDR1 SEHNR and CDR2 FQNEAQ (reference sequence). The CDR3 covers 13 residues. Deletions cut 2 bases from V and 3 bases from J, with 7 bases between. The CDR3 loop is CASSLRGDTEAFF. CDR3 sequence (DNA): TGTGCCAGCAGCTTACGGGGAGACACTGAAGCTTTCTTT.

The chain couples TRBV11-2 to TRBJ2-7; D uncertain. Germline V CDR1 and CDR2: SGHAT, FQNNGV. The V end was cut by 0 bases, the J end by 6 bases, with 12 bases between. This CDR3 has 14 amino acids. The CDR3: CASSLDPARSEQYV. The CDR3 nucleotides read TGTGCCAGCAGCTTAGATCCGGCTAGATCCGAGCAGTACGTC.

This clonotype came up many times. The genes are TRBV12-3 or TRBV12-4 and TRBJ2-3; 7 bases are shared with TRBD2. The CDR3 totals 16 residues. Trimming removed 6 bases from V and 0 bases from J; junction bases left unmatched: 9. CDR3 in DNA: TGTGCCAGCAGGGGTCTCGTTAGCGGGAGCACAGATACGCAGTATTTT. It yields the protein CASRGLVSGSTDTQYF.

Only a few counts were recorded for this clonotype. The genes are TRBV5-1 and TRBJ2-7; either TRBD1 or TRBD2 may fit D (5 bases each). The CDR3 sequence is 15 residues long. The ends were cut back, 1 base at V and 2 bases at J, with 13 bases in the middle. In germline, CDR1 is SGHRS, CDR2 YFSETQ. The CDR3 nucleotides read TGCGCCAGCAGCTTGATCCGGGACGGGGCCTACGAGCAGTACTTC. Translation: CASSLIRDGAYEQYF.

The sample holds many counts of this clonotype. The chain recombines TRBV29-1 with TRBJ2-2; TRBD1 matches at 7 bases. With 4 bases clipped from V and 4 bases from J, the junction kept 3 bases outside the gene matches. Germline CDR1 is SQVTM and CDR2 is ANQGSEA. CDR3 length: 13 residues. CDR3 nucleotide sequence: TGCAGCGTTGTTCCAGGGGGCACCGGGGAGCTGTTTTTT. This gives the protein CSVVPGGTGELFF.

This clonotype was recorded many times. This rearrangement joins TRBV12-3 or TRBV12-4 to TRBJ2-3, with 9 bases fitting TRBD2. The CDR3 is made up of 15 amino acids. V lost 6 bases, J lost 4 bases, and 8 bases stayed unmatched. The DNA of the CDR3 is TGTGCCAGCAGGGGTAGCGGGAGTATTCCAGATACGCAGTATTTT. Translated: CASRGSGSIPDTQYF.

This clonotype appeared many times. V and J are TRBV29-1 and TRBJ2-7; D is ambiguous. The germline V gene encodes CDR1 SQVTM and CDR2 ANQGSEA. Trimming took off 1 base at V and 4 bases at J, with 5 bases between the two ends. This CDR3 comprises 11 residues. The CDR3 nucleotides read TGCAGCGTTGAAGTACGGTACGAGCAGTACTTC. Protein product: CSVEVRYEQYF.

This clonotype was recorded at least ten times. The J gene is TRBJ1-1, the V gene TRBV7-9; TRBD1 aligns across 7 bases. This CDR3 region has 14 residues. V shed 5 bases and J 4 bases; nucleotides not matched to a gene: 7. Germline CDR1 SEHNR, CDR2 FQNEAQ (reference sequence). The DNA of the CDR3 is TGTGCCAGCAGCAGCGCACAGGGGACCACTGAAGCTTTCTTT. This gives the protein CASSSAQGTTEAFF.

The rearrangement uses TRBV4-3 and TRBJ2-1; D is unresolved. The germline V gene has CDR1 LGHNA and CDR2 YSLEER. V was pared by 0 bases and J by 2 bases, with 11 bases between. The CDR3 is made up of 16 amino acids. CDR3 nucleotides: TGCGCCAGCAGCCAAGAACCCTTAGAAACCTACAATGAGCAGTTCTTC. Translation: CASSQEPLETYNEQFF.

In DNA, the CDR3 is TGTGCCAGCAGTTACGGACGGACCCAAGAGACCCAGTACTTC. This codes for CASSYGRTQETQYF. The chain carries TRBV6-5 and TRBJ2-5; D is unresolved. Trimming removed 2 bases at V and 1 base at J, with 8 bases between. Germline V CDR1 and CDR2: MNHEY, SVGAGI. The length of the CDR3 is 14 residues.

This clonotype was seen repeatedly, ten times or more. The chain is built from TRBV29-1 and TRBJ2-2; no firm D call. Germline V lookup: CDR1 SQVTM, CDR2 ANQGSEA. This CDR3 comprises 13 residues. Trimming took 4 bases from V and 1 from J, leaving 7 bases between them. DNA for the CDR3: TGCAGCGTTGTCTGGGAGAACACCGGGGAGCTGTTTTTT. Residues: CSVVWENTGELFF.

This clonotype was detected once. The V and J genes are TRBV20-1 and TRBJ2-2; the D is unclear. The CDR3 consists of 14 residues. Deletions cut 4 bases from V and 5 bases from J, with 14 bases between. The germline V gene encodes CDR1 DFQATT and CDR2 SNEGSKA (reference sequence). CDR3 in amino acids: CSAIPTYGTGELFF. The CDR3 bases are TGCAGTGCTATTCCGACTTACGGGACCGGGGAGCTGTTTTTT.

This clonotype showed up many times. This chain links TRBV18 with TRBJ2-4; D is ambiguous. The CDR3 has 13 amino acids. V lost 2 bases to trimming and J lost 8 bases, with 10 bases between them. CDR1 KGHSH and CDR2 LQKENI come from the germline V gene. CDR3 residues: CASSPTVADIQYF. The CDR3, as DNA: TGTGCCAGCTCACCAACGGTCGCAGACATTCAGTACTTC. The whole variable domain, remainder taken from reference TRBV18 and TRBJ2-4, is NAGVMQNPRHLVRRRGQEARLRCSPMKGHSHVYWYRQLPEEGLKFMVYLQKENIIDESGMPKERFSAEFPKEGPSILRIQQVVRGDSAAYFCASSPTVADIQYFGAGTRLSVL.

The table lists this clonotype with many counts. The V call is TRBV29-1, the J call TRBJ2-3; D perhaps matches TRBD2 (5 bases). Per the germline V gene, CDR1 is SQVTM and CDR2 is ANQGSEA. Trimming removed 4 bases from V and 7 bases from J, with 12 bases in between. The CDR3 consists of 12 residues. As DNA, the CDR3 is TGCAGCGTTGGGGAGACGAGGAATACGCAGTATTTT. Amino acids: CSVGETRNTQYF.

This clonotype was counted ten times or more. The genes are TRBV20-1 and TRBJ2-1; D not certain. Trimming pared 0 bases from V and 9 bases from J, leaving 18 bases between. The CDR3 runs 15 residues. The V gene's germline CDR1 is DFQATT and CDR2 SNEGSKA (reference sequence). CDR3 in amino acids: CSARDDLSWRGEQFF. In nucleotides, the CDR3 is TGCAGTGCTAGAGATGATTTGTCGTGGCGCGGTGAGCAGTTCTTC.